The T cell receptor (beta chain) described here comes from a study of blood T cell repertoires in COVID-19. The repertoire was sequenced with immunoSEQ multiplex PCR; TCRdb's copy has only in-frame clones and lacks some. The sample consists of approximately 90,000 clones, more than 75% of them appearing once. V shed 3 bases and J shed 5 bases, with 11 bases lying between them. The germline V gene has CDR1 SGHAT and CDR2 FQNNGV. The CDR3 consists of 13 residues. Input material: peripheral blood. The clonotype comes from a human donor with acute or convalescent COVID-19. The donor label of this sample is uncertain. The chain couples TRBV11-2 to TRBJ2-7; D gene ambiguous. The CDR3 reads CASSFRSHDEQYF. As DNA, the CDR3 is TGTGCCAGCAGCTTTAGGAGTCACGACGAGCAGTACTTC.